The 23 T cell receptor beta chains listed next were all sequenced from one sample in a study of T cells in Graves' hyperthyroidism and ophthalmopathy. The CDR3 regions of TCR beta were amplified from RNA transcripts. First-round RT-PCR targeting the TCR CDR3 was performed with the HTBI primer set. TCRdb processed the multiplex PCR reads anew with MiXCR; each CDR3 protein has one entry. The sample includes over 350,000 distinct CDR3 sequences, about 14% seen only once; the top ten take around 30%. Sequenced input: blood. The receptors were gathered from a man between 45 and 60 years old with Graves' ophthalmopathy.

The chain joins TRBV7-9 to TRBJ1-6; TRBD1 agrees at 8 bases. The CDR3 is 16 residues long. Germline V gene sequence: CDR1 SEHNR, CDR2 FQNEAQ (reference sequence). With V trimmed by 5 bases and J by 1 base, 4 bases remained unmatched. This chain's CDR3 is CASSADRGSYNSPLHF. The CDR3 DNA follows: TGTGCCAGCAGCGCAGACAGGGGTTCCTATAATTCACCCCTCCACTTT.

Notes on this clonotype: This may arise from a read error, as a much more abundant clone is one base away. The chain uses TRBV7-9 and TRBJ2-1, with TRBD2 matching 14 bases. V trimming: 7 bases; J trimming: 9 bases; junction bases outside the gene matches: 8. CDR3 length equals 15 residues. Germline CDR1 reads SEHNR; CDR2 reads FQNEAQ (reference sequence). CDR3 in amino acids: CASKSGTSGRGEQFF. In DNA, the CDR3 is TGTGCCAGCAAGAGCGGGACTAGCGGGAGAGGTGAGCAGTTCTTC.

This clonotype was detected ten times or more. The chain links TRBV30 to TRBJ2-2, with 7 bases matching TRBD1. The CDR3 length is 14 residues. Trimming removed 3 bases from V and 4 bases from J; junction bases left unmatched: 5. Germline CDR1 GTSNPN, CDR2 SVGIG (reference sequence). The CDR3 sequence is CAWRTGVGTGELFF. CDR3 sequence (DNA): TGTGCCTGGAGAACAGGGGTAGGCACCGGGGAGCTGTTTTTT.

This clonotype was recorded many times. This rearrangement joins TRBV6-5 to TRBJ2-7; TRBD1 is a possible D gene (5 bases). The germline CDR1 and CDR2 sequences are MNHEY and SVGAGI. This CDR3 region has 18 residues. V was trimmed by 0 bases and J by 2 bases, leaving 20 bases between them. For the CDR3, the DNA is TGTGCCAGCAGTTACTCGATGTTCAGGGCAGAACCCCCCTACGAGCAGTACTTC. Translated: CASSYSMFRAEPPYEQYF.

There are many counts of this clonotype. This chain links TRBV5-4 with TRBJ2-7; 8 nucleotides line up with TRBD1. This CDR3 contains 15 residues. CDR1 SGHNT and CDR2 YYREEE come from the germline V gene (reference sequence). After removal of 0 bases from V and 1 base from J, the junction contained 3 bases not matched to a gene. The chain's CDR3 is CASSLGQGTSYEQYF. The CDR3 nucleotides are TGTGCCAGCAGCTTGGGACAGGGGACGTCCTACGAGCAGTACTTC.

CDR3 region: CSGRDGSYEQYF. DNA of the CDR3: TGCAGCGGCCGGGACGGCTCCTACGAGCAGTACTTC. The chain links TRBV29-1 to TRBJ2-7, with D perhaps assigned TRBD1 or TRBD2 (5 bases each). Per germline, CDR1 SQVTM and CDR2 ANQGSEA. V lost 7 bases to trimming and J lost 0 bases, with 10 bases between them. The CDR3 extends over 12 amino acids.

The chain couples TRBV24-1 to TRBJ2-1, with 9 bases lining up with TRBD2. The J segment lost 0 bases and the V segment lost 1 base, leaving 3 bases of the junction unmatched. The V gene's germline CDR1 is KGHDR and CDR2 SFDVKD. This CDR3 region has 17 residues. CDR3 sequence (DNA): TGTGCCACCAGTGATTTCCGCGGGAGGGCCTCCTACAATGAGCAGTTCTTC. Amino acids: CATSDFRGRASYNEQFF.

There are many counts of this clonotype. J is TRBJ1-1 and V is TRBV6-1; 7 bases agree with TRBD1. Germline values: CDR1 MNHNS, CDR2 SASEGT. V lost 6 bases, J lost 1 base, and 5 bases stayed unmatched. The CDR3 extends over 14 amino acids. CDR3 region: CASSRGYWNTEAFF. DNA of the CDR3: TGTGCCAGCAGCAGGGGGTATTGGAACACTGAAGCTTTCTTT.

The sample holds a few counts of this clonotype. The chain links TRBV30 to TRBJ2-3; D gene ambiguous. The germline V gene encodes CDR1 GTSNPN and CDR2 SVGIG (reference sequence). This CDR3 has 13 residues. The V end was cut by 0 bases, the J end by 4 bases, with 8 bases between. CDR3 nucleotide sequence: TGTGCCTGGAGTGTAGAAAGGGCAGATACGCAGTATTTT. Amino acid sequence: CAWSVERADTQYF.

With respect to this clonotype: The conserved phenylalanine or tryptophan is not found at the CDR3 terminus, so this likely reflects a read error. V gene TRBV27 combines with J gene TRBJ2-7; D uncertain. V lost 2 bases, J lost 3 bases, and 11 bases lay in between. This CDR3 spans 14 amino acids. Germline V gives CDR1 MNHEY, CDR2 SMNVEV (reference sequence). CDR3 sequence reads: CASSLKGMDYEQYL. The CDR3 nucleotides are TGTGCCAGCAGTTTAAAGGGAATGGACTACGAGCAGTACCTC.

This clonotype was detected only a few times. V is TRBV20-1 and J is TRBJ2-3; 10 bases fit TRBD2. V was pared by 1 base and J by 4 bases, with 14 bases of the junction left unmatched. Germline V gives CDR1 DFQATT, CDR2 SNEGSKA (reference sequence). The CDR3 runs 18 residues. The CDR3 region is CSARALGPGTSVPDTQYF. The CDR3 DNA reads TGCAGTGCTAGAGCCCTGGGGCCCGGGACTAGCGTACCAGATACGCAGTATTTT.

This clonotype has at least ten counts. The genes are TRBV18 and TRBJ1-1; D gene unclear. The germline CDR1 and CDR2 sequences are KGHSH and LQKENI. This CDR3 region has 14 residues. Trimming stripped 7 bases from V and 1 base from J, with 13 bases between. CDR3 residues: CASLYQEGNTEAFF. The CDR3 coding sequence is TGTGCCAGCTTGTACCAGGAGGGGAACACTGAAGCTTTCTTT.

The table lists this clonotype with a few counts. The rearrangement joins TRBV20-1 to TRBJ2-7, with 7 bases identical to TRBD2. The CDR3 extends over 16 amino acids. J lost 2 bases, V lost 0 bases, and 10 bases had no gene match. From germline, CDR1 is DFQATT and CDR2 SNEGSKA (reference sequence). Here the CDR3 DNA reads TGCAGTGCTAGAGAGTCAGGCGGGAGTAACGCCTACGAGCAGTACTTC. Translation gives CSARESGGSNAYEQYF.

This clonotype was observed many times. V gene TRBV5-1 combines with J gene TRBJ2-3; 10 bases align to TRBD2. The CDR3 totals 16 residues. Germline CDR1 is SGHRS and CDR2 is YFSETQ. The junction had 5 bases not matched to a gene; V was cut back by 0 bases and J by 4 bases. CDR3 amino acids: CASSLAGTSAPDTQYF. The CDR3 DNA reads TGCGCCAGCAGCTTGGCGGGGACTAGCGCTCCAGATACGCAGTATTTT.

This clonotype occurred a few times. V is TRBV27 and J is TRBJ2-7; 9 nucleotides match TRBD2. Germline CDR1 and CDR2: MNHEY and SMNVEV (reference sequence). This CDR3 contains 15 residues. V gave up 11 bases and J gave up 0 bases; unmatched junction bases: 11. The CDR3: CAGNSGSNNSYEQYF. The CDR3 region has the DNA TGTGCCGGAAATAGCGGGAGTAATAACTCCTACGAGCAGTACTTC.

This clonotype was observed at least ten times. The chain employs TRBV7-8 and TRBJ2-5; D might be TRBD1 (6 bases). This CDR3 is built from 14 residues. Per germline, CDR1 SGHVS and CDR2 FQNEAQ. Trimming removed 2 bases from V and 5 bases from J, with 12 bases in between. CDR3 loop: CASSLHRAQETQYF. In nucleotides, the CDR3 is TGTGCCAGCAGCTTACACAGGGCGCAGGAGACCCAGTACTTC.

This clonotype was seen repeatedly, ten times or more. The chain employs TRBV6-1 and TRBJ2-7; no clear D gene. Per germline, CDR1 MNHNS and CDR2 SASEGT. V lost 6 bases to trimming and J lost 4 bases, with 16 bases between them. The CDR3 spans 14 residues. The CDR3 sequence is CASRSPLLGYEQYF. CDR3 sequence (DNA): TGTGCCAGCAGGTCCCCTCTCTTGGGGTACGAGCAGTACTTC.

The rearrangement uses TRBV5-1 and TRBJ2-1, with 14 bases lining up with TRBD2. V shed 4 bases and J 9 bases; nucleotides not matched to a gene: 9. The CDR3 totals 16 residues. The germline V gene has CDR1 SGHRS and CDR2 YFSETQ. The CDR3 sequence: CASSETSGRAWGEQFF. In DNA form, the CDR3 reads TGCGCCAGCAGCGAGACTAGCGGGAGGGCCTGGGGTGAGCAGTTCTTC.

For the CDR3, the DNA is TGTGCCAGCAGTTATTTTGATTGGGGCACCACAAAATACCGATCCTACGAGCAGTACTTC. It encodes CASSYFDWGTTKYRSYEQYF. The rearrangement joins TRBV6-1 to TRBJ2-7, with D perhaps matching TRBD1 (5 bases). The ends were cut back, 5 bases at V and 1 base at J, with 30 bases in the middle. Germline CDR1 and CDR2: MNHNS and SASEGT. CDR3 length: 20 residues.

The V call is TRBV11-2, the J call TRBJ2-7, with 11 positions matching TRBD2. CDR1 and CDR2 (germline): SGHAT, FQNNGV. V dropped 1 base and J dropped 4; count of bases not matched to a gene: 15. The CDR3 has 19 residues. The CDR3 protein is CASSLARGTSGRKDYEQYF. The DNA for the CDR3 is TGTGCCAGCAGCTTAGCCCGAGGAACTAGCGGGAGAAAAGATTACGAGCAGTACTTC.

This clonotype appeared a few times. CDR3 bases: TGCGCCAGCGGCGACAGCGGTGATACGCAGTATTTT. Translating it yields CASGDSGDTQYF. The V gene is TRBV10-1, the J gene TRBJ2-3, with D possibly being TRBD1 or TRBD2 (5 bases each). The CDR3 is 12 amino acids. V lost 8 bases, J lost 6 bases, and 12 bases lay in between. Germline loops: CDR1 WNHNN, CDR2 SYGVQD (reference sequence).

This clonotype was seen repeatedly, ten times or more. The rearrangement links TRBV3-1 to TRBJ1-3; maybe TRBD1 (5 bases). V was shortened by 6 bases and J by 2 bases, with 14 bases between the two germline ends. CDR3 length: 15 residues. CDR1 LGHDT and CDR2 YNNKEL come from the germline V gene (reference sequence). Written as DNA, the CDR3 is TGTGCCAGCAGTCCAACCGGGACGACTGGAAACACCATATATTTT. Translating gives CASSPTGTTGNTIYF.

In its sample, this clonotype was seen many times. The chain links TRBV19 to TRBJ2-1, with D perhaps TRBD1 (5 bases). The CDR3 runs to 15 residues. Trimming pared 2 bases from V and 6 bases from J, leaving 14 bases between. Germline V lookup: CDR1 LNHDA, CDR2 SQIVND (reference sequence). CDR3 sequence: CASSIKGPRTNEQFF. The DNA for the CDR3 is TGTGCCAGTAGTATAAAGGGGCCTCGGACCAATGAGCAGTTCTTC.